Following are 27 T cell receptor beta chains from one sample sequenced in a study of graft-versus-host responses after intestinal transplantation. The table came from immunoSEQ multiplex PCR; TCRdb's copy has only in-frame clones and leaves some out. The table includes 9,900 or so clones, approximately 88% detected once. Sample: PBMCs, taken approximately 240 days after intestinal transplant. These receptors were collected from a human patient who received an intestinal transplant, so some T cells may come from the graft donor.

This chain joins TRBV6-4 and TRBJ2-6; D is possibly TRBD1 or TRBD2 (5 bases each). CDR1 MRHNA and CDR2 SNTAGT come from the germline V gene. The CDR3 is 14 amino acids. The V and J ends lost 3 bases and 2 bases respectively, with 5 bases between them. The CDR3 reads CASSEGAGANVLTF. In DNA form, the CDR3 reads TGTGCCAGCAGTGAGGGGGCTGGGGCCAACGTCCTGACTTTC.

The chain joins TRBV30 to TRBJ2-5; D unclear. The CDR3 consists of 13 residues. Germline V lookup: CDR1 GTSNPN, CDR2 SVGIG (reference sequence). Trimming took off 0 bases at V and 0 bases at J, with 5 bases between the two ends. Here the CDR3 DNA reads TGTGCCTGGAGTGTAGAGAACCAAGAGACCCAGTACTTC. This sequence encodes CAWSVENQETQYF.

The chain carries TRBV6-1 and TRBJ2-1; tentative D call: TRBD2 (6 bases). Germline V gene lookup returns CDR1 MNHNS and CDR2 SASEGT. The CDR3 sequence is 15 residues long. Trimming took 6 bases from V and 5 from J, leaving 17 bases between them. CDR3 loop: CASSYRRAGNNEQFF. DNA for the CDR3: TGTGCCAGCAGCTACCGGAGGGCAGGTAACAATGAGCAGTTCTTC.

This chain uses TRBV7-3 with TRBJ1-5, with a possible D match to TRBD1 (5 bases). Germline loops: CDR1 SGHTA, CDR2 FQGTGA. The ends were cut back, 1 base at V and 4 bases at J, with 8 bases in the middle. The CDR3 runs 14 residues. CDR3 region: CASSLRGWNQPQHF. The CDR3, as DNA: TGTGCCAGCAGCTTAAGGGGCTGGAATCAGCCCCAGCATTTT. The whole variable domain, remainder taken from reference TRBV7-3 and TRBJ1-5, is GAGVSQTPSNKVTEKGKYVELRCDPISGHTALYWYRQSLGQGPEFLIYFQGTGAADDSGLPNDRFFAVRPEGSVSTLKIQRTERGDSAVYLCASSLRGWNQPQHFGDGTRLSIL.

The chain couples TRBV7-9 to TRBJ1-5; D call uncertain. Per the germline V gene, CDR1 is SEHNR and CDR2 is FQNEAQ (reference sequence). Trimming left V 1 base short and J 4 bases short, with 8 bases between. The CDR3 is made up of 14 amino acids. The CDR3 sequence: CASSLEAGNQPQHF. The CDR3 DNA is TGTGCCAGCAGCTTAGAGGCGGGGAATCAGCCCCAGCATTTT. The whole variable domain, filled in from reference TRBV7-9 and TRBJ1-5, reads DTGVSQNPRHKITKRGQNVTFRCDPISEHNRLYWYRQTLGQGPEFLTYFQNEAQLEKSRLLSDRFSAERPKGSFSTLEIQRTEQGDSAMYLCASSLEAGNQPQHFGDGTRLSIL.

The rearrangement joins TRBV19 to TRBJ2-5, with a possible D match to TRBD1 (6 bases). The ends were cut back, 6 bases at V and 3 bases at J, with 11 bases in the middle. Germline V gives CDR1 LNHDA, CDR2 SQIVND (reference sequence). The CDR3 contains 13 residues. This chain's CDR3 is CASRLNREETQYF. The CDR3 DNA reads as TGTGCCAGTAGGCTTAACAGGGAAGAGACCCAGTACTTC.

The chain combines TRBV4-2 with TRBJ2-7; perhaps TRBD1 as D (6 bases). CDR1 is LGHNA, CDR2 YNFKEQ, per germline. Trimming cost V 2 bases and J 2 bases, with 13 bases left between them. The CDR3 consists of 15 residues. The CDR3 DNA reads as TGTGCCAGCAGCCAATATAGGGGGTCAACCTACGAGCAGTACTTC. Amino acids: CASSQYRGSTYEQYF.

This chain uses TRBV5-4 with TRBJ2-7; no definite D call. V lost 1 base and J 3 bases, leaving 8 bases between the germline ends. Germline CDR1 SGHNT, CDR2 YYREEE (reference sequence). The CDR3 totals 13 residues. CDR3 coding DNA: TGTGCCAGCAGCTTGCCACCTTTCTACGAGCAGTACTTC. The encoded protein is CASSLPPFYEQYF.

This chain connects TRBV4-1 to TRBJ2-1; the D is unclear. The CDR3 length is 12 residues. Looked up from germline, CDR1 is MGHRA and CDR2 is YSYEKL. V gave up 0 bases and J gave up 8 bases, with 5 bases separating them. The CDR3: CASSQDYHEQFF. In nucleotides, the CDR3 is TGCGCCAGCAGCCAAGATTACCATGAGCAGTTCTTC.

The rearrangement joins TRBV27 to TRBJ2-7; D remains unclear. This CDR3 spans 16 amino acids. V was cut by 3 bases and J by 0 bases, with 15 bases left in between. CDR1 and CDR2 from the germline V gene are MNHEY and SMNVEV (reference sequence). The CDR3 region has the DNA TGTGCCAGCAGTTTGAAGGGCTCGGTTCTCTCCTACGAGCAGTACTTC. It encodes CASSLKGSVLSYEQYF.

The CDR3 DNA sequence: TGTGCCAGCAGCTGGGGAACCAACTCTGGAAACACCATATATTTT. Its protein is CASSWGTNSGNTIYF. This sequence joins TRBV13 and TRBJ1-3, with D unclear. V dropped 4 bases and J dropped 0 bases, with 10 bases sitting between them. The CDR3 has 15 amino acids. The germline V gene has CDR1 PRHDT and CDR2 FYEKMQ (reference sequence).

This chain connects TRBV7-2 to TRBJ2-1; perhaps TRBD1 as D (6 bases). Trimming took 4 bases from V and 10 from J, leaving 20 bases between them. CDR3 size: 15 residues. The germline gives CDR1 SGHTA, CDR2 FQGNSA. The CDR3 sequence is CASSSKSTGFMEQFF. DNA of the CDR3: TGTGCCAGCAGCTCTAAATCGACAGGTTTTATGGAGCAGTTCTTC.

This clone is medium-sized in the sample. DNA of the CDR3: TGTGCCAGCAGTTACTCGACAGGCTACGAGCAGTACTTC. It specifies CASSYSTGYEQYF. The chain joins TRBV6-5 to TRBJ2-7; weak D call: TRBD1 (6 bases). V was trimmed by 0 bases and J by 3 bases, leaving 6 bases between them. Germline-derived CDR1 and CDR2 are MNHEY and SVGAGI. CDR3 length: 13 residues.

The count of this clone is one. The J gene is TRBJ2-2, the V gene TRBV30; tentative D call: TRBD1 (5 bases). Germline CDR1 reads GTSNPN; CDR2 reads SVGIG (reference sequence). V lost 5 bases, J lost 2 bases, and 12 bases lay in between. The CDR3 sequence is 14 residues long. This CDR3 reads CAWLRQFNTGELFF. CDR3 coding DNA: TGTGCCTGGCTCCGACAGTTTAACACCGGGGAGCTGTTTTTT.

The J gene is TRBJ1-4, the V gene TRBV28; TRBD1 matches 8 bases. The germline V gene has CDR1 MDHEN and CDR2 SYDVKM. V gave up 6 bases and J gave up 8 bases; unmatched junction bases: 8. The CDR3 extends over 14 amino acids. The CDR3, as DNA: TGTGCCAGCAGGGCCGACAGGGGAGGAGAAAAACTGTTTTTT. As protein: CASRADRGGEKLFF.

This CDR3 reads CASSGTGKPGNEQYF. DNA of the CDR3: TGTGCCAGCAGTGGGACGGGTAAACCAGGGAACGAGCAGTACTTC. The chain carries TRBV6-5 and TRBJ2-7; D may correspond to TRBD1 or TRBD2 (5 bases each). The CDR3 consists of 15 residues. The V gene lost 5 bases and the J gene lost 5 bases, with 19 bases spanning the gap. Looked up from germline, CDR1 is MNHEY and CDR2 is SVGAGI.

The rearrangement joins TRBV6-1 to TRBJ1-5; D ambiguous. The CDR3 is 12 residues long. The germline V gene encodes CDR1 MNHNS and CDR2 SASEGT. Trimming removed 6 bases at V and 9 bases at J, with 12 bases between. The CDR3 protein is CASSSTPGPQHF. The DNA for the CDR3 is TGTGCCAGCAGCTCCACGCCGGGGCCCCAGCATTTT.

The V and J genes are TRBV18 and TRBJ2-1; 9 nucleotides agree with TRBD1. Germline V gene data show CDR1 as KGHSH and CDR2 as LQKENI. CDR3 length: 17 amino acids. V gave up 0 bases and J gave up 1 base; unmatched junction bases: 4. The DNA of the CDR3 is TGTGCCAGCTCACCACCAATCGGACAGGGGTCCTACAATGAGCAGTTCTTC. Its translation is CASSPPIGQGSYNEQFF. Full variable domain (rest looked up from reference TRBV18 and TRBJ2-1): NAGVMQNPRHLVRRRGQEARLRCSPMKGHSHVYWYRQLPEEGLKFMVYLQKENIIDESGMPKERFSAEFPKEGPSILRIQQVVRGDSAAYFCASSPPIGQGSYNEQFFGPGTRLTVL.

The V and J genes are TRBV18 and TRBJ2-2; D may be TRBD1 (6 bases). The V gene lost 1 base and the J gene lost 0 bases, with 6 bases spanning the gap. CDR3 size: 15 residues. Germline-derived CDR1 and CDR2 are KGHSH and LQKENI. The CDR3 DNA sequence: TGTGCCAGCTCACCACAGGGGGCGAACACCGGGGAGCTGTTTTTT. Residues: CASSPQGANTGELFF.

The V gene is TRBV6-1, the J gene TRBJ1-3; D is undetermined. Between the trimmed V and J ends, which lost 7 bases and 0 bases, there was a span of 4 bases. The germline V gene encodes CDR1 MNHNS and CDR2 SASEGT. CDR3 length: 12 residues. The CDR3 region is CASTISGNTIYF. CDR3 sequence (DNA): TGTGCCAGCACCATCTCTGGAAACACCATATATTTT.

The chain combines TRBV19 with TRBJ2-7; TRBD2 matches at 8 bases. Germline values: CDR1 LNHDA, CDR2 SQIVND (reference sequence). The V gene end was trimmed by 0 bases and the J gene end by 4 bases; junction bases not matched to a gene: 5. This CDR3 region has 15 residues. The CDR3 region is CASSIEGGRSYEQYF. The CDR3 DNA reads TGTGCCAGTAGTATAGAGGGCGGGAGGTCGTACGAGCAGTACTTC.

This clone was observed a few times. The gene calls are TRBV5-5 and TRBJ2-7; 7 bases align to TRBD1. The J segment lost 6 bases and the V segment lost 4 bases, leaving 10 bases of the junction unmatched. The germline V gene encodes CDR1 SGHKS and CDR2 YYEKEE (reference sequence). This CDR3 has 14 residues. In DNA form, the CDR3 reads TGTGCCAGCAGCGGGGACAGCGGACCCGTCGAGCAGTACTTC. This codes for CASSGDSGPVEQYF.

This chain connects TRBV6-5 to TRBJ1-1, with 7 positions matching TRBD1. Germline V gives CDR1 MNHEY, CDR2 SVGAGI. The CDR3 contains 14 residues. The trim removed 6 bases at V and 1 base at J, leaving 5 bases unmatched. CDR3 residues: CASRTGTENTEAFF. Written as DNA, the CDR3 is TGTGCCAGCAGGACCGGGACAGAGAACACTGAAGCTTTCTTT.

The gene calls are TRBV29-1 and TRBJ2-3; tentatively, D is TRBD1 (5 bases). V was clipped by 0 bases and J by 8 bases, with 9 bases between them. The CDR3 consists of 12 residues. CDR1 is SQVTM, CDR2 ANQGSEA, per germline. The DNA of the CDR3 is TGCAGCGTTGAAGAGGGGCCTATTACGCAGTATTTT. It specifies CSVEEGPITQYF.

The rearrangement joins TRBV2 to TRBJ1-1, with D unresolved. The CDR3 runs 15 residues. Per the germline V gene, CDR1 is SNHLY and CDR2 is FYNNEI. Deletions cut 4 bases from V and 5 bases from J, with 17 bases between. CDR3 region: CASSVMGFEWTEAFF. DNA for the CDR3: TGTGCCAGCAGTGTTATGGGGTTTGAATGGACTGAAGCTTTCTTT.

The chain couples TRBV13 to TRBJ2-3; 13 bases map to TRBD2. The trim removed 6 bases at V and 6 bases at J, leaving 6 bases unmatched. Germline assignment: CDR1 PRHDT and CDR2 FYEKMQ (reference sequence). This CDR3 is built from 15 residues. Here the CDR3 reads CASRSGLAGSDTQYF. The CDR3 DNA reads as TGTGCCAGCAGATCGGGACTAGCGGGATCGGATACGCAGTATTTT.

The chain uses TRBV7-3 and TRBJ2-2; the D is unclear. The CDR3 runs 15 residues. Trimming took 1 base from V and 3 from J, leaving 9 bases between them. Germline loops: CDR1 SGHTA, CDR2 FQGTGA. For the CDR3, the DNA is TGTGCCAGCAGCTTAAACCCAGGCGACACCGGGGAGCTGTTTTTT. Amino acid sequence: CASSLNPGDTGELFF.